The present T cell receptor beta chain was sequenced within a study of T cell changes during pregnancy in multiple sclerosis. With 8 bases clipped from V and 1 base from J, the junction kept 11 bases outside the gene matches. There are 15 residues in the CDR3. Germline V gene sequence: CDR1 MNHNS, CDR2 SASEGT. The table came from immunoSEQ multiplex PCR; TCRdb's copy has only in-frame clones and leaves some out. The profile shows approximately 80,000 clones, roughly nine tenths of them singletons. J is TRBJ2-7 and V is TRBV6-1, with 7 nucleotides matching TRBD1. Material: PBMCs, obtained in the first trimester of pregnancy. This clonotype was obtained from a female donor in good health, serving as a control in a pregnancy study. Some clones in this sample may be carry-over from other donors' samples. CDR3 in DNA: TGTGCCAGCCGGGCCGTGAGGGGGCTTTCCTACGAGCAGTACTTC. Encoded protein: CASRAVRGLSYEQYF.